This T cell receptor (beta chain) was captured in a study of control samples from healthy donors and cancer patients. Sequencing used immunoSEQ multiplex PCR; TCRdb keeps in-frame clones, though not all of them. The table records 180,000 or so clones, 91% of them present only once. The germline V gene has CDR1 MNHNS and CDR2 SASEGT. This CDR3 region has 14 residues. The V and J ends lost 1 base and 9 bases respectively, with 10 bases between them. Source material: blood. The rearrangement uses TRBV6-1 and TRBJ1-6; D is unresolved. This TCR was sampled from a woman aged 30 to 39 in good health. CDR3 in amino acids: CASSEEGRSSPLHF. In DNA, the CDR3 is TGTGCCAGCAGTGAAGAGGGTAGGAGTTCACCCCTCCACTTT.